This T cell receptor (beta chain) was sequenced in a study of T cells in Graves' hyperthyroidism and ophthalmopathy. Newly diagnosed hyperthyroidism patients aged 18 to 65 years had disease lasting under 2 months. Together with thyroid ultrasound, orbital computed tomography, serum thyroxine and TRAb, clinical symptoms were used for diagnoses. The V gene lost 0 bases and the J gene lost 8 bases, with 17 bases spanning the gap. Looked up from germline, CDR1 is GTSNPN and CDR2 is SVGIG (reference sequence). The CDR3 totals 15 residues. Using RNA transcripts as the source, TCR beta CDR3 regions were amplified. The primer set for the first-round RT-PCR of the TCR CDR3 was HTBI. TCRdb processed the multiplex PCR reads anew with MiXCR; each CDR3 protein has one entry. The data hold under 350,000 distinct CDR3 sequences, with about 20% observed a single time.

What was sequenced was blood. The V call is TRBV30, the J call TRBJ2-1; D is perhaps TRBD2 (7 bases). The receptor comes from a woman between 45 and 65 years old with Graves' hyperthyroidism. The CDR3 sequence: CAWSVGGAPPDEQFF. The DNA of the CDR3 is TGTGCCTGGAGTGTTGGGGGGGCTCCCCCGGATGAGCAGTTCTTC.